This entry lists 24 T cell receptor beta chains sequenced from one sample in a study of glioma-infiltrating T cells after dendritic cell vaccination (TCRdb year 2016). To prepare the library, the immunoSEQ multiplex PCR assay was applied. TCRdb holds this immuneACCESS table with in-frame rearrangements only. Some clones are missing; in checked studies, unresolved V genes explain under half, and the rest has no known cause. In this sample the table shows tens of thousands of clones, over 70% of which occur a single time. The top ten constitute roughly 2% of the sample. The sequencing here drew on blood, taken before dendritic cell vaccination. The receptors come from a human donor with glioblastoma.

In DNA, the CDR3 is TGTGCCAGCAGCTTAGTCTCAACAGGCGCGGGGTCTGGAAACACCATATATTTT. It translates to CASSLVSTGAGSGNTIYF. V usage is TRBV7-2 and J usage is TRBJ1-3; D possibly corresponds to TRBD1 (5 bases). Germline V lookup: CDR1 SGHTA, CDR2 FQGNSA. Between the trimmed V and J ends, which lost 1 base and 1 base, there was a span of 17 bases. This CDR3 comprises 18 residues.

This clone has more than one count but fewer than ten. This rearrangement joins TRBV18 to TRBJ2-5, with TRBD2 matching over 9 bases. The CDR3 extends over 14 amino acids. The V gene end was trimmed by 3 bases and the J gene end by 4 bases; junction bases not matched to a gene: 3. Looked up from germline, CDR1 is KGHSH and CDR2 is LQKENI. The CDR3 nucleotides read TGTGCCAGCTCACCCATAGCGGGAGTAGAGACCCAGTACTTC. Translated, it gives CASSPIAGVETQYF.

CDR3 sequence reads: CASSPGTGGEDTQYF. The CDR3, as DNA: TGTGCCAGCAGCCCAGGGACAGGGGGCGAGGATACGCAGTATTTT. The rearrangement joins TRBV13 to TRBJ2-3, with 12 bases aligning to TRBD1. The junction had 6 bases not matched to a gene; V was cut back by 5 bases and J by 6 bases. Germline lookup yields CDR1 PRHDT and CDR2 FYEKMQ (reference sequence). This CDR3 region has 15 residues.

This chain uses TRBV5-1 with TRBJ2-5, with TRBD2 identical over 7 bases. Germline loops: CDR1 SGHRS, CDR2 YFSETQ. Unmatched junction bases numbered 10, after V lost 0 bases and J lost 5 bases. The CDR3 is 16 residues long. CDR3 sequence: CASSLGASGWAETQYF. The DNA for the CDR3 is TGCGCCAGCAGCTTGGGGGCTAGCGGATGGGCGGAGACCCAGTACTTC.

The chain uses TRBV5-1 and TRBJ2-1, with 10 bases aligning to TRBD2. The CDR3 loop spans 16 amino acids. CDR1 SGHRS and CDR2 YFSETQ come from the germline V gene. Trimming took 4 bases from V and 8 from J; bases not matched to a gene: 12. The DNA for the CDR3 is TGCGCCAGCAGCCGGGGTTCTAGCGGGGGTGGCTATGAGCAGTTCTTC. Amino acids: CASSRGSSGGGYEQFF.

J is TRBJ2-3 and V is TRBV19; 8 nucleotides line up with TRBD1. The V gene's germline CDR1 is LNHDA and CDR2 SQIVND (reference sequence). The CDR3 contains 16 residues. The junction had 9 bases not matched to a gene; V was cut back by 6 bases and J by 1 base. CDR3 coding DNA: TGTGCCAGTAGGGCTGACAGGGGTCGGGGCACAGATACGCAGTATTTT. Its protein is CASRADRGRGTDTQYF.

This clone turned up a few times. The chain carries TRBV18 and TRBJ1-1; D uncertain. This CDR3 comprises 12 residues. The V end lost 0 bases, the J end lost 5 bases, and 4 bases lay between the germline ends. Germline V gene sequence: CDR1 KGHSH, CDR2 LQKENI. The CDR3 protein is CASSPPQTEAFF. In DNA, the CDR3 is TGTGCCAGCTCACCACCGCAGACTGAAGCTTTCTTT.

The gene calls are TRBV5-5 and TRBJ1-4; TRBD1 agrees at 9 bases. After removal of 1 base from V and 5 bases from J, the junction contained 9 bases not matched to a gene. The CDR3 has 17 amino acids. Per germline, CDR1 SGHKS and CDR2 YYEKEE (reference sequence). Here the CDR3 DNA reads TGTGCCAGCAGCTTGAGCGGGACAGGGTGGGAAAATGAAAAACTGTTTTTT. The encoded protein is CASSLSGTGWENEKLFF. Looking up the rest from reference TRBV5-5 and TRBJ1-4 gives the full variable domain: DAGVTQSPTHLIKTRGQQVTLRCSPISGHKSVSWYQQVLGQGPQFIFQYYEKEERGRGNFPDRFSARQFPNYSSELNVNALLLGDSALYLCASSLSGTGWENEKLFFGSGTQLSVL.

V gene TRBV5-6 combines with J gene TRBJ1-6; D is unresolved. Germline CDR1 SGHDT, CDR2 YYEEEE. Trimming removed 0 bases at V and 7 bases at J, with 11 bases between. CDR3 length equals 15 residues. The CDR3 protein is CASSLDSLSNSPLHF. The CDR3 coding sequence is TGTGCCAGCAGCTTGGACAGCTTGTCAAATTCACCCCTCCACTTT.

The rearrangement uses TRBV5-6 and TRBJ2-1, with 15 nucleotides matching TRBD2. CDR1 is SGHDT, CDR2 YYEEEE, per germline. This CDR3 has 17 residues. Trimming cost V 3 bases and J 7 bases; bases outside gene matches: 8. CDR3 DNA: TGTGCCAGCAGCTCGGGACTAGCGGGGGGTTCCGTTAATGAGCAGTTCTTC. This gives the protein CASSSGLAGGSVNEQFF.

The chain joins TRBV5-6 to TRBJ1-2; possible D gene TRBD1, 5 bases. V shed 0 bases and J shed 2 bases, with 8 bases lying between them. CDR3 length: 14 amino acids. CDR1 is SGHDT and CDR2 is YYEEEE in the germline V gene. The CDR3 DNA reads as TGTGCCAGCAGCTTGGCGGGGGGGAACTATGGCTACACCTTC. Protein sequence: CASSLAGGNYGYTF.

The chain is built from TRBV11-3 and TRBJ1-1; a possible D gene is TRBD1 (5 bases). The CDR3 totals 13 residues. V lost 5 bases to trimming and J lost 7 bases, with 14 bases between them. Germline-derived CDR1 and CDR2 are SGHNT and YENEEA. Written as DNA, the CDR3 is TGTGCCAGCAGCCGAACGCCGGGACTTGAAGCTTTCTTT. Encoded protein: CASSRTPGLEAFF.

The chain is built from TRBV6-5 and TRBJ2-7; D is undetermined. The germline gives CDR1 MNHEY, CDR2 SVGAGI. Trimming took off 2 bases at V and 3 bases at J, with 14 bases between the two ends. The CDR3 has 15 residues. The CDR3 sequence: CASSYGQPKDYEQYF. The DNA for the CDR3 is TGTGCCAGCAGTTACGGGCAGCCGAAGGACTACGAGCAGTACTTC.

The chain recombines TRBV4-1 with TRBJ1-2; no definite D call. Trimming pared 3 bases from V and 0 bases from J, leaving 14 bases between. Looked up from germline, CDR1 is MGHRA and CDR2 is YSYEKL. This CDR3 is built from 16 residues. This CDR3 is CASSQWQVRANYGYTF. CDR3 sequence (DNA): TGCGCCAGCAGCCAGTGGCAGGTGAGAGCTAACTATGGCTACACCTTC.

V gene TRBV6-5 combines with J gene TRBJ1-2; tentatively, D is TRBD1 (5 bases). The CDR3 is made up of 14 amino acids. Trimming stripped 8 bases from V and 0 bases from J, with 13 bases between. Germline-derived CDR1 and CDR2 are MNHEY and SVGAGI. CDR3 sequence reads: CASFPGRANYGYTF. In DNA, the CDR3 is TGTGCCAGCTTCCCGGGCAGGGCTAACTATGGCTACACCTTC.

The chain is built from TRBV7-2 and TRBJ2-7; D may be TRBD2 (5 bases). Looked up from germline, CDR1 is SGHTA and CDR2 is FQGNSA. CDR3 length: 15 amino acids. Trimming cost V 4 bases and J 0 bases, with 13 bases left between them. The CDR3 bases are TGTGCCAGCAGCTCCGTCGGGGTCATCTCCTACGAGCAGTACTTC. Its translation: CASSSVGVISYEQYF. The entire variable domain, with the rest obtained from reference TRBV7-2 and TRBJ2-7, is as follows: GAGVSQSPSNKVTEKGKDVELRCDPISGHTALYWYRQSLGQGLEFLIYFQGNSAPDKSGLPSDRFSAERTGGSVSTLTIQRTQQEDSAVYLCASSSVGVISYEQYFGPGTRLTVT.

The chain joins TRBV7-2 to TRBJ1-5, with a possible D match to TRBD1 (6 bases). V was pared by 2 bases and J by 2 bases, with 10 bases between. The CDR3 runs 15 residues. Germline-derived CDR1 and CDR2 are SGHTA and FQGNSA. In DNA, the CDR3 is TGTGCCAGCAGCTTATATCCAGGGGGCAATCAGCCCCAGCATTTT. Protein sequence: CASSLYPGGNQPQHF.

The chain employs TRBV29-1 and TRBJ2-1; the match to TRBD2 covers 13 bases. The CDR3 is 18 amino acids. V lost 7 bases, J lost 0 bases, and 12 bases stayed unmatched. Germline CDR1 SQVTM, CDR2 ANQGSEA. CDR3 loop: CSGKAGTSGTGSYNEQFF. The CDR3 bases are TGCAGCGGAAAGGCGGGGACTAGCGGGACAGGCTCCTACAATGAGCAGTTCTTC.

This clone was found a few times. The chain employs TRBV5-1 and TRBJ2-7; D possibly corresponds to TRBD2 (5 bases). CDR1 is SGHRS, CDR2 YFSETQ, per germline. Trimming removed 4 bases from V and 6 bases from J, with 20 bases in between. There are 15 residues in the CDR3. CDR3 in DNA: TGCGCCAGCAGCCCAAGGATAGAGCCGAGGGTCGAGCAGTACTTC. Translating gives CASSPRIEPRVEQYF. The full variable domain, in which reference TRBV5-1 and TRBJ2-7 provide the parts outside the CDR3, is KAGVTQTPRYLIKTRGQQVTLSCSPISGHRSVSWYQQTPGQGLQFLFEYFSETQRNKGNFPGRFSGRQFSNSRSEMNVSTLELGDSALYLCASSPRIEPRVEQYFGPGTRLTVT.

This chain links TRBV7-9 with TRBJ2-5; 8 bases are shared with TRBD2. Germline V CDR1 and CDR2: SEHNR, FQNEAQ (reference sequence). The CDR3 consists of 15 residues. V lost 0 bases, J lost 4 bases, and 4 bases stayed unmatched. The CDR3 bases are TGTGCCAGCAGCTTAGCTAGCGGGACTTTAGAGACCCAGTACTTC. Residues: CASSLASGTLETQYF.

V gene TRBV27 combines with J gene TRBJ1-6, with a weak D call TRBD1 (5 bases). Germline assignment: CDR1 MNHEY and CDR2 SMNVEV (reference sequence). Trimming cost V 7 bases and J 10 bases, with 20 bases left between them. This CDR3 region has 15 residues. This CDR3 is CASNHEGVRSSPLHF. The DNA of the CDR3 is TGTGCCAGCAATCATGAAGGGGTGCGGAGCTCACCCCTCCACTTT.

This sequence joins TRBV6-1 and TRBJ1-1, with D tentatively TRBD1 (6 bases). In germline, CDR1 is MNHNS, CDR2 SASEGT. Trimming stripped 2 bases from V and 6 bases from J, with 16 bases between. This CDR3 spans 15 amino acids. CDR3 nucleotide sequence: TGTGCCAGCAGTGAAATTTGGGGGCTGGGGGCTGAAGCTTTCTTT. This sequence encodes CASSEIWGLGAEAFF.

CDR3 loop: CASSLTGSSYNEQFF. CDR3 bases: TGCGCCAGCAGCTTAACAGGGAGCTCCTACAATGAGCAGTTCTTC. This chain uses TRBV5-1 with TRBJ2-1; perhaps TRBD1 as D (6 bases). CDR1 and CDR2 from the germline V gene are SGHRS and YFSETQ. The CDR3 contains 15 residues. Trimming stripped 2 bases from V and 0 bases from J, with 9 bases between.

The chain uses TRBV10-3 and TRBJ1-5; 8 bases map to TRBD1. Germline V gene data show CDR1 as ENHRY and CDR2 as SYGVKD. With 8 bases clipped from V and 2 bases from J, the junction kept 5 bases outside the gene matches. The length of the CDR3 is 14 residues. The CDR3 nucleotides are TGTGCCATCCGAGGACAGGGTGGCAATCAGCCCCAGCATTTT. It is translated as CAIRGQGGNQPQHF.